One sample yielded the 24 T cell receptor beta chains listed below, sequenced in a study of blood T cell repertoires in COVID-19. Sequencing was performed with immunoSEQ multiplex PCR; in TCRdb, only in-frame clones are kept and a portion is missing. The sample shows more than 250,000 clones, 70% to 90% of them seen only once. The sequencing input was PBMCs or T cells enriched from blood (not recorded which). The receptor set was obtained from a woman aged 40 to 55 with acute COVID-19.

The chain carries TRBV10-3 and TRBJ1-6; TRBD1 matches 7 bases. The V and J ends lost 6 bases and 6 bases, in that order; junction bases with no gene match: 5. CDR1 and CDR2 (germline): ENHRY, SYGVKD. This CDR3 has 14 residues. CDR3 bases: TGTGCCATCAGAAGGACAGGACTTAATTCACCCCTCCACTTT. Translating gives CAIRRTGLNSPLHF.

This chain uses TRBV27 with TRBJ1-6; the D is unclear. The CDR3 loop spans 12 amino acids. Germline values: CDR1 MNHEY, CDR2 SMNVEV (reference sequence). V lost 11 bases, J lost 7 bases, and 12 bases lay in between. This chain's CDR3 is CACARWNSPLHF. The CDR3 DNA follows: TGTGCCTGTGCCCGGTGGAATTCACCCCTCCACTTT.

In its sample, this clone was seen once. The V gene is TRBV4-2, the J gene TRBJ2-5; 10 nucleotides align to TRBD2. The junction had 21 bases not matched to a gene; V was cut back by 0 bases and J by 5 bases. CDR1 and CDR2 (germline): LGHNA, YNFKEQ. The CDR3 has 21 residues. The CDR3 protein is CASSQELNWASGSHSWETQYF. CDR3 DNA sequence: TGTGCCAGCAGCCAAGAGCTTAACTGGGCTAGCGGGAGTCATTCTTGGGAGACCCAGTACTTC.

The rearrangement links TRBV19 to TRBJ2-6; 8 bases map to TRBD2. The CDR3 has 17 residues. CDR1 and CDR2 from the germline V gene are LNHDA and SQIVND (reference sequence). The junction had 4 bases not matched to a gene; V was cut back by 3 bases and J by 0 bases. As DNA, the CDR3 is TGTGCCAGTAGTATGGGTAGCGGGATCTCTGGGGCCAACGTCCTGACTTTC. It is translated as CASSMGSGISGANVLTF.

This chain connects TRBV5-6 to TRBJ2-7; D may be TRBD2 (6 bases). Germline values: CDR1 SGHDT, CDR2 YYEEEE. The V and J ends lost 0 bases and 3 bases respectively, with 19 bases between them. This CDR3 is 17 amino acids long. The CDR3 region is CASSLGSGSWRGYEQYF. The CDR3 DNA is TGTGCCAGCAGCTTGGGCTCGGGCTCCTGGAGGGGCTACGAGCAGTACTTC.

V is TRBV5-8 and J is TRBJ2-1; D call uncertain. Germline V lookup: CDR1 SGHTS, CDR2 YDEGEE. The CDR3 extends over 14 amino acids. V dropped 3 bases and J dropped 0 bases, with 7 bases sitting between them. CDR3 region: CASSSENSYNEQFF. CDR3 coding DNA: TGTGCCAGCAGCTCCGAGAACTCCTACAATGAGCAGTTCTTC.

The genes are TRBV5-4 and TRBJ2-1; 11 bases agree with TRBD2. Germline V CDR1 and CDR2: SGHNT, YYREEE (reference sequence). V shed 2 bases, J shed 0 bases, and the junction held 4 bases outside the gene matches. The CDR3 spans 17 residues. The CDR3 is CASSFPSGRSSYNEQFF. The CDR3 DNA reads as TGTGCCAGCAGCTTCCCTAGCGGGAGGAGCTCCTACAATGAGCAGTTCTTC.

This clone was observed a few times. The J gene is TRBJ2-1, the V gene TRBV6-5; maybe TRBD2 (6 bases). V was clipped by 3 bases and J by 8 bases, with 17 bases between them. Germline V lookup: CDR1 MNHEY, CDR2 SVGAGI. This CDR3 comprises 15 residues. CDR3 residues: CASSYAELAVDEQFF. The CDR3 DNA follows: TGTGCCAGCAGTTATGCAGAACTAGCCGTAGATGAGCAGTTCTTC.

This clone has a count of ten or more. This chain links TRBV19 with TRBJ1-2; D call uncertain. Trimming removed 0 bases at V and 5 bases at J, with 13 bases between. The length of the CDR3 is 15 residues. Germline assignment: CDR1 LNHDA and CDR2 SQIVND (reference sequence). The CDR3: CASSIDGGWRYGYTF. The CDR3 DNA reads TGTGCCAGTAGTATAGATGGAGGATGGAGGTATGGCTACACCTTC.

V is TRBV9 and J is TRBJ2-5, with D possibly TRBD1 on 6 matching bases. This CDR3 region has 14 residues. Trimming removed 2 bases at V and 2 bases at J, with 10 bases between. Germline CDR1 SGDLS, CDR2 YYNGEE. CDR3 loop: CASSVWDTQETQYF. CDR3 nucleotides: TGTGCCAGCAGCGTCTGGGACACTCAAGAGACCCAGTACTTC. Combining the CDR3 with reference TRBV9 and TRBJ2-5 gives the whole variable domain DSGVTQTPKHLITATGQRVTLRCSPRSGDLSVYWYQQSLDQGLQFLIQYYNGEERAKGNILERFSAQQFPDLHSELNLSSLELGDSALYFCASSVWDTQETQYFGPGTRLLVL.

V gene TRBV28 combines with J gene TRBJ1-2; 7 nucleotides match TRBD1. V shed 5 bases, J shed 2 bases, and the junction held 8 bases outside the gene matches. The CDR3 extends over 15 amino acids. CDR1 and CDR2 (germline): MDHEN, SYDVKM. The DNA for the CDR3 is TGTGCCAGCAGTCGGACAGGCGGAACCAACTATGGCTACACCTTC. Its translation: CASSRTGGTNYGYTF.

This clone was seen just once. The CDR3, as DNA: TGTGCCAGCAGCCCAGATTTTACAGGCAACTATGGCTACACCTTC. This translates into CASSPDFTGNYGYTF. The J gene is TRBJ1-2, the V gene TRBV7-9; D might be TRBD1 (5 bases). The length of the CDR3 is 15 residues. V lost 5 bases and J 2 bases, leaving 15 bases between the germline ends. Germline CDR1 and CDR2: SEHNR and FQNEAQ (reference sequence).

The V and J genes are TRBV25-1 and TRBJ1-1; a weak D match, TRBD1 (6 bases). The germline V and J ends were trimmed by 1 base and 2 bases, with 14 bases remaining between them. The germline CDR1 and CDR2 sequences are MGHDK and SYGVNS. The CDR3 length is 16 residues. The CDR3 loop is CASSELGQGLNTEAFF. CDR3 sequence (DNA): TGTGCCAGCAGTGAATTGGGCCAGGGGTTAAACACTGAAGCTTTCTTT.

The V and J genes are TRBV7-2 and TRBJ2-2; 9 bases align to TRBD2. J gave up 3 bases and V 8 bases, and 13 bases lay outside the gene matches. In germline, CDR1 is SGHTA, CDR2 FQGNSA. CDR3 length: 17 residues. The CDR3, as DNA: TGTGCCAGCTCCCGAGGGGCGGGAGGGCCTCACACCGGGGAGCTGTTTTTT. Translating gives CASSRGAGGPHTGELFF.

This clone appeared a single time. This chain uses TRBV24-1 with TRBJ2-1; 9 positions agree with TRBD1. CDR3 length equals 16 residues. CDR1 and CDR2 from the germline V gene are KGHDR and SFDVKD. Trimming removed 1 base from V and 10 bases from J; junction bases left unmatched: 10. CDR3 nucleotides: TGTGCCACCAGTGATTTCGGGACAGGGAATGAAGTCGAGCAGTTCTTC. Translation: CATSDFGTGNEVEQFF.

The rearrangement uses TRBV27 and TRBJ2-5; a weak D match, TRBD1 (6 bases). CDR3 length equals 17 residues. The V end was cut by 1 base, the J end by 3 bases, with 18 bases between. Germline CDR1 is MNHEY and CDR2 is SMNVEV (reference sequence). The CDR3 protein is CASSLFPPPDSKETQYF. As DNA, the CDR3 is TGTGCCAGCAGTTTATTTCCCCCCCCGGACAGCAAAGAGACCCAGTACTTC.

This rearrangement joins TRBV5-1 to TRBJ2-2; 8 nucleotides line up with TRBD1. Germline lookup yields CDR1 SGHRS and CDR2 YFSETQ. The V and J ends lost 0 bases and 7 bases, in that order; junction bases with no gene match: 8. The CDR3 runs to 16 residues. The CDR3 here is CASSLELTGTGGELFF. Written as DNA, the CDR3 is TGCGCCAGCAGCTTGGAACTCACCGGGACAGGCGGGGAGCTGTTTTTT.

The rearrangement uses TRBV2 and TRBJ2-2; 12 nucleotides align to TRBD2. Trimming at V came to 7 bases and at J to 4 bases, leaving 7 bases not matched to a gene. Germline V CDR1 and CDR2: SNHLY, FYNNEI. The CDR3 is 16 residues long. Here the CDR3 reads CASMEGLAGLTGELFF. In nucleotides, the CDR3 is TGTGCCAGCATGGAGGGACTAGCGGGTCTCACCGGGGAGCTGTTTTTT.

This chain connects TRBV10-3 to TRBJ1-2; 8 nucleotides match TRBD1. V lost 4 bases and J lost 2; bases outside the gene matches: 6. Germline CDR1 ENHRY, CDR2 SYGVKD. The CDR3 runs to 15 residues. The CDR3 reads CAISGDRGLNYGYTF. CDR3 nucleotide sequence: TGTGCCATCAGTGGAGACAGGGGCCTCAACTATGGCTACACCTTC.

The rearrangement joins TRBV12-3 or TRBV12-4 to TRBJ1-1; D perhaps matches TRBD1 (5 bases). CDR3 length equals 13 residues. The ends were cut back, 3 bases at V and 11 bases at J, with 16 bases in the middle. CDR3 loop: CASSFRTRFWAFF. CDR3 coding DNA: TGTGCCAGCAGTTTTCGGACACGGTTTTGGGCTTTCTTT.

This chain connects TRBV13 to TRBJ2-7, with a possible D match to TRBD1 (6 bases). The CDR3 spans 17 residues. V lost 2 bases and J 2 bases, leaving 19 bases between the germline ends. Germline V gene data show CDR1 as PRHDT and CDR2 as FYEKMQ (reference sequence). CDR3 nucleotide sequence: TGTGCCAGCAGCTTAAACCCCGGACAGTTTAGTCCCTACGAGCAGTACTTC. Protein sequence: CASSLNPGQFSPYEQYF.

In its sample, this clone was seen a few times. This chain's CDR3 is CAISESTLRNEKLFF. CDR3 nucleotides: TGTGCCATCAGTGAGTCGACTCTACGGAATGAAAAACTGTTTTTT. This chain connects TRBV10-3 to TRBJ1-4; D unclear. Germline lookup yields CDR1 ENHRY and CDR2 SYGVKD. This CDR3 contains 15 residues. Trimming left V 0 bases short and J 5 bases short, with 10 bases between.

The chain combines TRBV19 with TRBJ2-1, with D possibly being TRBD1 (6 bases). From germline, CDR1 is LNHDA and CDR2 SQIVND (reference sequence). CDR3 length equals 15 residues. Trimming stripped 3 bases from V and 0 bases from J, with 9 bases between. The CDR3 protein is CASSILQGSYNEQFF. CDR3 nucleotides: TGTGCCAGTAGTATCCTACAGGGCTCCTACAATGAGCAGTTCTTC.

The chain's CDR3 is CASSVAGIYEQYV. The CDR3 nucleotides are TGCGCCAGCAGCGTAGCGGGGATCTACGAGCAGTACGTC. The chain combines TRBV10-2 with TRBJ2-7, with TRBD2 identical over 8 bases. Germline V gene sequence: CDR1 WSHSY, CDR2 SAAADI. The ends lost 6 bases at V and 3 bases at J; junction bases unmatched: 4. This CDR3 region has 13 residues.